This is a list of T cell receptor beta chains from one sample in a study of shared clonotypes between healthy human individuals. This table comes from immunoSEQ multiplex PCR, and its TCRdb copy is limited to in-frame clones, with some not included. The table lists approximately 1.4 million clones, 95% to 99% of them singletons, with around 0.47% in the top ten. The sequencing input was naive CD4+ T cells sorted from blood. The receptors were sampled from a man aged 25 to 45 in good health. Each CDR3 is given with its conserved first and last residue. Each record gives: V gene, J gene, CDR3 protein.

>TRBV2|TRBJ2-5
CASSDGTGEETQYF
>TRBV5-5|TRBJ2-7
CASSSGAMLREQYF
>TRBV5-1|TRBJ2-2
CASSPFLDVTGELFF
>TRBV5-8|TRBJ2-7
CASSLSDSGYEQYF
>TRBV11-2|TRBJ2-4
CASSLVQGVAKNIQYF
>TRBV29-1|TRBJ2-7
CSVAPQGTVLGEQYF
>TRBV19|TRBJ1-5
CASSISGNQPQHF
>TRBV6-1|TRBJ2-3
CASSEAVGLAGTDTQYF
>TRBV5-1|TRBJ2-3
CASSLGTTDTQYF
>TRBV5-1|TRBJ2-5
CASSFFQVEETQYF
>TRBV7-9|TRBJ1-1
CASSTGGMNTEAFF
>TRBV5-6|TRBJ2-5
CASSLLEGLRGETQYF
>TRBV4-1|TRBJ2-3
CASSQDRGTDTQYF
>TRBV9|TRBJ2-7
CASSVELEGPEQYF
>TRBV27|TRBJ2-7
CASGTSGSGEQYF
>TRBV4-1|TRBJ2-5
CASSQVYSQETQYF
>TRBV7-2|TRBJ1-5
CASSLAQGNNQPQHF
>TRBV18|TRBJ2-1
CASSPRQAYNEQFF
>TRBV19|TRBJ2-7
CASSRGGLAVSYEQYF
>TRBV5-5|TRBJ2-3
CASSSTQLPDTQYF